This record looks at one T cell receptor (beta chain) sequence and its context. This entry is derived from a study of graft-versus-host responses after intestinal transplantation. In germline, CDR1 is SEHNR, CDR2 FQNEAQ (reference sequence). V was trimmed by 4 bases and J by 3 bases, leaving 7 bases between them. The CDR3 loop spans 12 amino acids. Only in-frame clones appear in the TCRdb table, and some are missing; sequencing was by immunoSEQ multiplex PCR. The sample holds 10,000 to 15,000 clones; over 90% are singletons and the top ten take roughly 22%. Sequences were derived from PBMCs, sampled roughly 110 days after intestinal transplant. This rearrangement joins TRBV7-9 to TRBJ2-7, with a possible D match to TRBD2 (5 bases). The sequence was collected from a human patient who received an intestinal transplant, so some T cells may come from the graft donor. The CDR3 sequence: CASSSRGYEQYF. For the CDR3, the DNA is TGTGCCAGCAGCTCACGGGGCTACGAGCAGTACTTC.